Listed below are T cell receptor beta chains from one sample, sequenced in a study of technical replicates of blood from several donors. The assay was immunoSEQ multiplex PCR, and TCRdb's table has in-frame clones only and misses some. This table holds 70,000 or so clones, 75% to 90% found once. Sequenced: PBMCs. The receptors come from a human donor in good health. Some clones in this sample may be carry-over from other donors' samples. Both conserved end residues are part of each CDR3. The D gene is left open where the match is weak.

>TRBJ2-7|.|TRBV7-8
CASSLVAPNHEQYF
TGTGCCAGCAGCCTAGTGGCCCCGAACCACGAGCAGTACTTC
>TRBJ1-6|.|TRBV7-8
CASSLGIIGTSNNSPLHF
TGTGCCAGCAGCTTAGGTATCATTGGGACATCCAATAATTCACCCCTCCACTTT
>TRBJ1-1|TRBD1|TRBV14
CASSRTIQGAEAFF
TGTGCCAGCAGCCGGACTATACAGGGGGCGGAAGCTTTCTTT
>TRBJ1-4|.|TRBV5-5
CASRPGRGGLLGEKLFF
TGTGCCAGCAGACCGGGCAGGGGAGGGCTCTTAGGCGAAAAACTGTTTTTT
>TRBJ2-7|.|TRBV7-8
CASSSRQGGEQYF
TGTGCCAGCAGTTCAAGACAGGGAGGCGAGCAGTACTTC
>TRBJ1-2|.|TRBV7-2
CASSSGGGRYYGYTF
TGTGCCAGCAGCTCCGGGGGGGGGCGTTACTATGGCTACACCTTC
>TRBJ1-5|.|TRBV19
CASSEPAGYQPQHF
TGTGCCAGTAGCGAACCGGCGGGATATCAGCCCCAGCATTTT
>TRBJ2-7|.|TRBV30
CAWSVLAGNEQYF
TGTGCCTGGAGTGTACTAGCCGGCAACGAGCAGTACTTC
>TRBJ2-7|TRBD2|TRBV7-6
CASSSVTSGIGYEQYF
TGTGCCAGCAGCTCCGTGACTAGCGGGATTGGCTACGAGCAGTACTTC
>TRBJ2-1|.|TRBV4-2
CASSQGVDEQFF
TGTGCCAGCAGCCAAGGAGTCGATGAGCAGTTCTTC
>TRBJ1-6|.|TRBV12-5
CASGFGADRPLHF
TGTGCTAGTGGTTTCGGTGCCGATCGACCCCTCCACTTT
>TRBJ1-1|.|TRBV10-3
CAISESSPLGTEAFF
TGTGCCATCAGTGAGTCTAGCCCCCTCGGCACTGAAGCTTTCTTT
>TRBJ2-6|.|TRBV7-3
CASSLTPRSGANVLTF
TGTGCCAGCAGCTTAACTCCCCGGTCTGGGGCCAACGTCCTGACTTTC
>TRBJ2-7|TRBD2|TRBV11-2
CASSSLRGGKRYEQYF
TGTGCCAGCAGCTCGCTTCGGGGGGGCAAGCGGTACGAGCAGTACTTC
>TRBJ1-5|.|TRBV4-3
CASSQGISGQPQHF
TGCGCCAGCAGCCAAGGCATTTCGGGTCAGCCCCAGCATTTT
>TRBJ2-3|TRBD1|TRBV4-3
CASSQAGTGGDTQYF
TGCGCCAGCAGCCAAGCTGGGACAGGGGGAGATACGCAGTATTTT
>TRBJ1-2|TRBD1|TRBV4-3
CASSQGGLGRGRKGYTF
TGCGCCAGCAGCCAAGGGGGCCTCGGCAGGGGGCGAAAGGGCTACACCTTC
>TRBJ1-6|.|TRBV4-1
CASSQEGADSYSPLHF
TGCGCCAGCAGCCAAGAGGGGGCGGACAGTTATTCACCCCTCCACTTT